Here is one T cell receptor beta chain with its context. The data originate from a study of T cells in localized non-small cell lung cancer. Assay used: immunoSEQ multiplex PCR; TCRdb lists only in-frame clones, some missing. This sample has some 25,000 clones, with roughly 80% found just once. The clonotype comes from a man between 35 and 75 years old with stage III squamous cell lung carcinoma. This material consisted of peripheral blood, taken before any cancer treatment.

The CDR3 nucleotides are TGCAGTGCTGCGGCCTCAATAGATACGCAGTATTTT. Residues: CSAAASIDTQYF. This rearrangement joins TRBV29-1 to TRBJ2-3, with D unclear. The V gene's germline CDR1 is SQVTM and CDR2 ANQGSEA. The CDR3 is 12 amino acids.